This T cell receptor beta chain came from a study of blood T cell repertoires in COVID-19. Study background: The origin of the acute and convalescent COVID-19 samples was the United States, Italy and Spain. T cells, B-cell-depleted T cells, or PBMCs provided the cDNA or gDNA that served as material.

CDR1 and CDR2 (germline): LGHNA, YNFKEQ. The CDR3 is 16 amino acids. V lost 0 bases and J lost 0, with 6 bases in between. Exposed participants came across a COVID-19 case within 2 weeks before study entry. Sequenced by immunoSEQ multiplex PCR; TCRdb stores in-frame clones only, minus some. The sample holds 350,000 to 500,000 clones, about 88% seen once. The chain joins TRBV4-2 to TRBJ1-6; D uncertain. Sequences were obtained from PBMCs or T cells enriched from blood (not recorded which). This sequence originates from a woman aged 18-29 years who had been exposed to COVID-19. This CDR3 reads CASSQDRSSYNSPLHF. CDR3 in DNA: TGTGCCAGCAGCCAAGATAGGAGCTCCTATAATTCACCCCTCCACTTT.